Many counts were recorded for the clone carrying this T cell receptor (beta chain). Germline CDR1 is SGHTS and CDR2 is YDEGEE. V lost 4 bases, J lost 6 bases, and 10 bases lay in between. The CDR3 is 12 amino acids. The sample is drawn from a study of T cells in Graves' hyperthyroidism and ophthalmopathy. It was RNA transcripts that yielded the amplified TCR beta CDR3 regions. TCR CDR3 underwent first-round RT-PCR with the HTBI primer set. TCRdb fed the multiplex PCR reads into MiXCR, producing one record per CDR3 protein. The sample includes 410,000 or so distinct CDR3 sequences, 14% to 15% of them seen just once.

The chain recombines TRBV5-8 with TRBJ1-2; no clear D. Sequenced material: blood. The receptor was isolated from a young man with Graves' ophthalmopathy. CDR3 amino acids: CASSLPPHGYTF. The CDR3 coding sequence is TGTGCCAGCAGCCTCCCCCCGCATGGCTACACCTTC.